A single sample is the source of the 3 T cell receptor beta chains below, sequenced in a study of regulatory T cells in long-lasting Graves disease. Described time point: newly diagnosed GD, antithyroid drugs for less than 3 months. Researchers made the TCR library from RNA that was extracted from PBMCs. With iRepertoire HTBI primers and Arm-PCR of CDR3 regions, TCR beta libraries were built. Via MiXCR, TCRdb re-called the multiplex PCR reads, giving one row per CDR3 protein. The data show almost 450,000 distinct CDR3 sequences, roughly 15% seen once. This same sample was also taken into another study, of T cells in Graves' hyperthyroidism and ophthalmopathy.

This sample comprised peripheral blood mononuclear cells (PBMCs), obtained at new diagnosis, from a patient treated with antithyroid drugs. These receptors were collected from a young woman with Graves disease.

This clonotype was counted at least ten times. CDR3 DNA: TGTGCCAGCAGTGTTTGGACAGGGTCCGTCCACGAGCAGTACTTC. Encoded protein: CASSVWTGSVHEQYF. This chain uses TRBV28 with TRBJ2-7; 8 bases line up with TRBD1. In germline, CDR1 is MDHEN, CDR2 SYDVKM. The CDR3 loop spans 15 amino acids. The ends lost 5 bases at V and 5 bases at J; junction bases unmatched: 11.

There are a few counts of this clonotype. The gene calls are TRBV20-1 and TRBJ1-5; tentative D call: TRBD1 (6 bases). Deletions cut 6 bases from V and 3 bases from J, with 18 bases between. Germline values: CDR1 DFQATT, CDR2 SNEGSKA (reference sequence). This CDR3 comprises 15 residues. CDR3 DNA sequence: TGCAGTGCCTTTATGACAGGAGGTACCAATCAGCCCCAGCATTTT. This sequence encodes CSAFMTGGTNQPQHF.

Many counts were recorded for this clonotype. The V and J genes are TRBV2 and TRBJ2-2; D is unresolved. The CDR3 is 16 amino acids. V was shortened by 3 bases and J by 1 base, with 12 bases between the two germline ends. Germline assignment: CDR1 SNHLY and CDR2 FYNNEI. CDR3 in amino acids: CASSENWQVNTGELFF. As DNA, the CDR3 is TGTGCCAGCAGTGAGAACTGGCAGGTGAACACCGGGGAGCTGTTTTTT.